This T cell receptor (beta chain) emerged from a study of cytomegalovirus exposure and HLA in healthy donors. Study-wide context: A previous analysis identified more than 100 million unique TCR beta sequences derived from around 180 million T cells. Most donors, around 81% of 398 genotyped, fell in the Caucasian-associated ancestry cluster. Points from the study as a whole: For presence/absence analyses, sequencing depth was assumed to be roughly uniform across donors. Follow-up analysis later connected one missense variant in DCLRE1C with trimming of TCR beta V- and J-genes.

60 Vbeta and 13 Jbeta primers were used in PCR. The data were produced by immunoSEQ multiplex PCR, yet TCRdb's version contains in-frame clones alone and is incomplete. The top ten clones hold under 2% of a sample with around 140,000 clones, 76% of them seen once. Regarding this clone: Its target is not known.

This receptor was identified in a female donor in good health and CMV-seropositive. Sequenced material: PBMCs.

CDR3 amino acids: CTSSLRGLAVGYEQYF. CDR3 coding DNA: TGCACCAGCAGCCTCCGTGGACTAGCCGTGGGTTACGAGCAGTACTTC. The V gene is TRBV1, the J gene TRBJ2-7; the table assigns TRBD2, which was not confirmed against the DNA. TRBV1 is tagged as a pseudogene. The CDR3 covers 16 residues.